Below are 18 T cell receptor beta chains sequenced from a single sample in a study of Ad26.COV2.S vaccination and SARS-CoV-2 variants. Data came from immunoSEQ multiplex PCR; TCRdb stores just in-frame clones and leaves some out. The table lists 440,000 or so clones, 80% to 90% of them singletons. The treatment is: some 20 received Ad26.COV2.S at low or high dose, single or two shots; about 5 received placebo; per-sample allocation not given. Following the first vaccine or placebo injection, samples were taken on day 63. Sequencing used peripheral blood, obtained in a trial of Ad26.COV2.S vaccine versus placebo. These receptor sequences come from a person between 18 and 65 years old who received the Ad26.COV2.S COVID-19 vaccine or a placebo.

This sequence joins TRBV30 and TRBJ2-6; D remains ambiguous. The CDR3 covers 15 residues. Trimming cost V 5 bases and J 2 bases, with 13 bases left between them. CDR1 GTSNPN and CDR2 SVGIG come from the germline V gene (reference sequence). CDR3 DNA sequence: TGTGCCTGGGCCAAGGGTTTGGCTGGGGCCAACGTCCTGACTTTC. Its translation: CAWAKGLAGANVLTF.

The CDR3 nucleotides read TGTGCCAGCTCACACAGGGGGCTCGGGGAAAAACTGTTTTTT. It encodes CASSHRGLGEKLFF. The chain uses TRBV18 and TRBJ1-4; TRBD1 matches at 9 bases. V lost 4 bases to trimming and J lost 8 bases; unmatched junction nucleotides: 5. Germline V gene sequence: CDR1 KGHSH, CDR2 LQKENI. CDR3 length: 14 residues. The entire variable domain, with the rest obtained from reference TRBV18 and TRBJ1-4, is as follows: NAGVMQNPRHLVRRRGQEARLRCSPMKGHSHVYWYRQLPEEGLKFMVYLQKENIIDESGMPKERFSAEFPKEGPSILRIQQVVRGDSAAYFCASSHRGLGEKLFFGSGTQLSVL.

Only a few counts were recorded for this clone. This chain joins TRBV7-3 and TRBJ2-7; D tentatively fits TRBD1 or TRBD2 (6 bases each). The germline V gene has CDR1 SGHTA and CDR2 FQGTGA. This CDR3 region has 15 residues. Trimming took 2 bases from V and 6 from J, leaving 17 bases between them. CDR3 residues: CASSLGGHPSSEQYF. In DNA, the CDR3 is TGTGCCAGCAGCTTAGGGGGGCACCCATCCAGCGAGCAGTACTTC.

This chain joins TRBV6-5 and TRBJ1-5, with 8 bases aligning to TRBD1. V gave up 5 bases and J gave up 5 bases; unmatched junction bases: 2. The CDR3 totals 13 residues. Per the germline V gene, CDR1 is MNHEY and CDR2 is SVGAGI. CDR3 bases: TGTGCCAGCAGTCGGACAGGGCATCAGCCCCAGCATTTT. Translating it yields CASSRTGHQPQHF.

The gene calls are TRBV28 and TRBJ1-5, with D tentatively TRBD1 (5 bases). This CDR3 comprises 16 residues. Trimming removed 8 bases at V and 4 bases at J, with 21 bases between. Germline CDR1 and CDR2: MDHEN and SYDVKM. In DNA form, the CDR3 reads TGTGCCAGCCAAGGGGAGGGGTTAGCTAGGAATCAGCCCCAGCATTTT. This encodes CASQGEGLARNQPQHF.

The chain recombines TRBV5-6 with TRBJ1-2; D remains ambiguous. The CDR3 consists of 11 residues. Germline V CDR1 and CDR2: SGHDT, YYEEEE. The V and J ends lost 4 bases and 8 bases respectively, with 9 bases between them. For the CDR3, the DNA is TGTGCCAGCAGCCGGCCGGGGGGCTACACCTTC. It yields the protein CASSRPGGYTF.

This clone was counted many times. The rearrangement joins TRBV30 to TRBJ1-5, with 9 bases lining up with TRBD1. This CDR3 has 14 residues. Germline V gives CDR1 GTSNPN, CDR2 SVGIG (reference sequence). J was trimmed by 0 bases and V by 7 bases; bases with no gene match: 4. The CDR3 DNA is TGTGCCTCGGGACAGGGATATAGCAATCAGCCCCAGCATTTT. This sequence encodes CASGQGYSNQPQHF.

The chain has TRBV19 and TRBJ2-1, with a weak D call TRBD2 (5 bases). The CDR3 extends over 14 amino acids. V was trimmed by 0 bases and J by 10 bases, leaving 13 bases between them. Germline CDR1 reads LNHDA; CDR2 reads SQIVND (reference sequence). The CDR3 DNA sequence: TGTGCCAGTAGTATAGATTGGAGGCAGAAGGAGCAGTTCTTC. Its protein product is CASSIDWRQKEQFF.

The chain employs TRBV30 and TRBJ2-1, with TRBD2 matching over 8 bases. The CDR3 runs to 14 residues. The germline gives CDR1 GTSNPN, CDR2 SVGIG (reference sequence). The J segment lost 3 bases and the V segment lost 1 base, leaving 2 bases of the junction unmatched. The CDR3 here is CAWSGGGYYNEQFF. DNA for the CDR3: TGTGCCTGGAGTGGCGGGGGGTACTACAATGAGCAGTTCTTC.

A word on this clone: The junction does not match germline at one end; this may be a read error. This chain uses TRBV6-6 with TRBJ1-2, with D possibly matching TRBD1 (5 bases). Germline lookup yields CDR1 MNHNY and CDR2 SVGAGI (reference sequence). This CDR3 spans 14 amino acids. CDR3 sequence reads: CASSYFGGDYGHTF. DNA for the CDR3: TGTGCCAGCAGTTACTTCGGGGGGGACTATGGCCACACCTTC.

The chain employs TRBV5-1 and TRBJ2-7; D possibly corresponds to TRBD1 (6 bases). The CDR3 is made up of 13 amino acids. In germline, CDR1 is SGHRS, CDR2 YFSETQ. V lost 5 bases to trimming and J lost 3 bases, with 12 bases between them. In DNA, the CDR3 is TGCGCCAGCAGTCTGGACAGCTACTACGAGCAGTACTTC. Protein sequence: CASSLDSYYEQYF.

J is TRBJ2-3 and V is TRBV4-1; D is perhaps TRBD2 (5 bases). The length of the CDR3 is 13 residues. V was trimmed by 2 bases and J by 4 bases, leaving 7 bases between them. The germline V gene encodes CDR1 MGHRA and CDR2 YSYEKL. CDR3 residues: CASSQPGADTQYF. The CDR3 coding sequence is TGCGCCAGCAGCCAACCCGGGGCAGATACGCAGTATTTT.

This chain's CDR3 is CASSFSRGQGAPYGYTF. The CDR3 DNA reads TGTGCCAGCAGCTTCAGTCGGGGACAGGGGGCACCCTATGGCTACACCTTC. This rearrangement joins TRBV9 to TRBJ1-2, with 12 nucleotides matching TRBD1. Germline CDR1 SGDLS, CDR2 YYNGEE. V was clipped by 4 bases and J by 4 bases; unmatched bases: 11. The CDR3 totals 17 residues.

This clone appeared once. This chain uses TRBV7-8 with TRBJ1-2; D not resolved. The V gene lost 7 bases and the J gene lost 4 bases, with 19 bases spanning the gap. CDR1 SGHVS and CDR2 FQNEAQ come from the germline V gene. This CDR3 is built from 15 residues. The DNA of the CDR3 is TGTGCCAGCACCCCGGGAGCCGCAAGAATCTATGGCTACACCTTC. Its protein product is CASTPGAARIYGYTF. The full variable domain, rest sourced from reference TRBV7-8 and TRBJ1-2, is GAGVSQSPRYKVAKRGQDVALRCDPISGHVSLFWYQQALGQGPEFLTYFQNEAQLDKSGLPSDRFFAERPEGSVSTLKIQRTQQEDSAVYLCASTPGAARIYGYTFGSGTRLTVV.

This chain connects TRBV7-3 to TRBJ2-1, with TRBD2 as a possible D gene (5 bases). V was pared by 1 base and J by 4 bases, with 11 bases between. CDR3 size: 15 residues. CDR1 is SGHTA, CDR2 FQGTGA, per germline. CDR3 coding DNA: TGTGCCAGCAGCTTAAGAGCTAGCTCTTACAATGAGCAGTTCTTC. Translation: CASSLRASSYNEQFF.

A single count supports this clone. The chain uses TRBV15 and TRBJ2-7; D possibly corresponds to TRBD1 (7 bases). The germline CDR1 and CDR2 sequences are LNHNV and YYDKDF (reference sequence). Deletions cut 0 bases from V and 0 bases from J, with 15 bases between. This CDR3 region has 17 residues. CDR3 sequence (DNA): TGTGCCACCAGCAGAGAGGGGGGACAGACCTTCTCCTACGAGCAGTACTTC. Its translation is CATSREGGQTFSYEQYF. Based on the CDR3 plus reference TRBV15 and TRBJ2-7, the full variable domain is DAMVIQNPRYQVTQFGKPVTLSCSQTLNHNVMYWYQQKSSQAPKLLFHYYDKDFNNEADTPDNFQSRRPNTSFCFLDIRSPGLGDTAMYLCATSREGGQTFSYEQYFGPGTRLTVT.

The rearrangement joins TRBV6-7 to TRBJ1-2, with 12 bases lining up with TRBD1. TRBV6-7 is classed as an ORF, of uncertain function. CDR3 length: 19 amino acids. V lost 0 bases, J lost 4 bases, and 12 bases stayed unmatched. CDR3 DNA: TGTGCCAGCAGTTACTCAGAGGTACAGGGGACAGGGGGCAGCTATGGCTACACCTTC. It translates to CASSYSEVQGTGGSYGYTF.

The gene calls are TRBV11-2 and TRBJ2-3; 13 nucleotides align to TRBD2. With 5 bases clipped from V and 4 bases from J, the junction kept 6 bases outside the gene matches. Per germline, CDR1 SGHAT and CDR2 FQNNGV. There are 16 residues in the CDR3. CDR3 nucleotide sequence: TGTGCCAGCAGCCGGACTAGCGGGAGCCCCTCAGATACGCAGTATTTT. The encoded protein is CASSRTSGSPSDTQYF.